The next 24 T cell receptor beta chains were all read from a single sample in a study of blood T cell repertoires in COVID-19 (TCRdb year 2020). Libraries were built with the immunoSEQ multiplex PCR assay. Held by TCRdb, this immuneACCESS table contains in-frame sequences only and omits some clones. Under half of the omission traces to an unresolved V gene where checked; the cause of the rest is unknown. The sample profile shows approximately 42,000 clones; about 70% of them were found once. Of the sample, roughly 61% falls within the top ten clones. Sequencing used peripheral blood. These receptors all come from a man older than 75 with acute or convalescent COVID-19.

The J gene is TRBJ2-7, the V gene TRBV4-2, with D tentatively TRBD1 (6 bases). The CDR3 loop spans 12 amino acids. Germline CDR1 and CDR2: LGHNA and YNFKEQ. V was cut by 5 bases and J by 6 bases, with 11 bases left in between. Here the CDR3 reads CASSYRVGEQYF. The CDR3 region has the DNA TGTGCCAGCAGCTACAGGGTAGGCGAGCAGTACTTC.

The chain links TRBV6-2 or TRBV6-3 to TRBJ2-2; D possibly corresponds to TRBD2 (6 bases). Looked up from germline, CDR1 is MNHEY and CDR2 is SVGEGT. CDR3 length: 16 amino acids. The V end was cut by 6 bases, the J end by 3 bases, with 17 bases between. The DNA of the CDR3 is TGTGCCAGCAGCCCCACTGGCAGGAGGGACACCGGGGAGCTGTTTTTT. Its translation is CASSPTGRRDTGELFF.

This clone was detected once. This chain uses TRBV28 with TRBJ1-2; no clear D gene. Deletions cut 3 bases from V and 4 bases from J, with 6 bases between. The CDR3 loop spans 12 amino acids. Germline CDR1 MDHEN, CDR2 SYDVKM. The CDR3 protein is CASSFWAYGYTF. For the CDR3, the DNA is TGTGCCAGCAGTTTTTGGGCCTATGGCTACACCTTC.

The CDR3 sequence: CASSYSSGGTGQPQHF. CDR3 nucleotide sequence: TGTGCCAGCAGTTACTCGTCAGGGGGTACAGGGCAGCCCCAGCATTTT. The chain has TRBV6-2 or TRBV6-3 and TRBJ1-5; the match to TRBD1 covers 7 bases. Losses at the gene ends were 0 bases for V and 7 bases for J; bases not matched to a gene: 9. Germline CDR1 is MNHEY and CDR2 is SVGEGT. The CDR3 consists of 16 residues.

This chain connects TRBV28 to TRBJ2-7; a possible D gene is TRBD2 (6 bases). Germline V CDR1 and CDR2: MDHEN, SYDVKM. V gave up 8 bases and J gave up 2 bases, with 16 bases separating them. The CDR3 loop spans 14 amino acids. The CDR3 region has the DNA TGTGCCAGCCGAACCCCCACGGGAGCCTACGAGCAGTACTTC. Amino acid sequence: CASRTPTGAYEQYF.

The J gene is TRBJ2-5, the V gene TRBV2; tentatively, D is TRBD2 (6 bases). This CDR3 comprises 15 residues. The V gene lost 1 base and the J gene lost 5 bases, with 14 bases spanning the gap. In germline, CDR1 is SNHLY, CDR2 FYNNEI. The CDR3 reads CASSEVGSGVETQYF. The CDR3 DNA sequence: TGTGCCAGCAGTGAAGTCGGGAGTGGGGTGGAGACCCAGTACTTC.

The V call is TRBV18, the J call TRBJ2-4; D possibly corresponds to TRBD2 (6 bases). Between the trimmed V and J ends, which lost 0 bases and 9 bases, there was a span of 15 bases. The CDR3 has 15 residues. From germline, CDR1 is KGHSH and CDR2 LQKENI. The CDR3 DNA reads TGTGCCAGCTCACCACCCGGGAGCCCCAACGGCATTCAGTACTTC. Translating it yields CASSPPGSPNGIQYF.

This sequence joins TRBV5-8 and TRBJ1-2; D is uncertain. V was cut by 7 bases and J by 3 bases, with 16 bases left in between. The CDR3 is made up of 14 amino acids. Germline assignment: CDR1 SGHTS and CDR2 YDEGEE. The CDR3 reads CASRLQRLDYGYTF. CDR3 bases: TGTGCCAGCCGACTTCAACGCCTGGACTATGGCTACACCTTC.

V is TRBV28 and J is TRBJ2-5; weak D call: TRBD1 (5 bases). Germline V gene data show CDR1 as MDHEN and CDR2 as SYDVKM. V shed 6 bases and J shed 3 bases, with 17 bases lying between them. This CDR3 contains 15 residues. DNA for the CDR3: TGTGCCAGCAGGTCGCAGGGCATCCTAAAAGAGACCCAGTACTTC. Amino acids: CASRSQGILKETQYF.

The chain carries TRBV12-5 and TRBJ2-1; 8 bases map to TRBD1. The CDR3 totals 14 residues. J was trimmed by 6 bases and V by 1 base; bases with no gene match: 2. Per the germline V gene, CDR1 is LGHNT and CDR2 is FRNRAP. The DNA for the CDR3 is TGTGCTAGTGGTTTGGGGACAGGGCTCAATGAGCAGTTCTTC. As protein: CASGLGTGLNEQFF. The variable domain in full, completed from reference TRBV12-5 and TRBJ2-1, reads DARVTQTPRHKVTEMGQEVTMRCQPILGHNTVFWYRQTMMQGLELLAYFRNRAPLDDSGMPKDRFSAEMPDATLATLKIQPSEPRDSAVYFCASGLGTGLNEQFFGPGTRLTVL.

The chain uses TRBV5-8 and TRBJ1-1; TRBD1 agrees at 7 bases. The CDR3 totals 16 residues. Trimming cost V 4 bases and J 2 bases; bases outside gene matches: 11. Germline lookup yields CDR1 SGHTS and CDR2 YDEGEE. CDR3 sequence (DNA): TGTGCCAGCAGCCTTGACAGGGCGAGGAAAAACACTGAAGCTTTCTTT. This encodes CASSLDRARKNTEAFF.

The CDR3 spells CASSYSTGVGTEAFF. The CDR3 nucleotides are TGTGCCAGCAGTTACTCGACCGGGGTAGGGACTGAAGCTTTCTTT. This chain links TRBV6-5 with TRBJ1-1; D gene ambiguous. Germline CDR1 and CDR2: MNHEY and SVGAGI. V was trimmed by 0 bases and J by 5 bases, leaving 13 bases between them. This CDR3 has 15 amino acids.

The J gene is TRBJ2-2, the V gene TRBV27; TRBD2 might be the D (6 bases). Germline assignment: CDR1 MNHEY and CDR2 SMNVEV (reference sequence). V lost 5 bases and J 7 bases, leaving 17 bases between the germline ends. This CDR3 comprises 15 residues. CDR3 in amino acids: CASSPWGGTNGELFF. The CDR3 DNA sequence: TGTGCCAGCAGTCCTTGGGGAGGTACGAACGGGGAGCTGTTTTTT.

This chain joins TRBV5-1 and TRBJ2-5; D is perhaps TRBD2 (6 bases). CDR1 is SGHRS and CDR2 is YFSETQ in the germline V gene. Trimming cost V 0 bases and J 0 bases, with 12 bases left between them. The CDR3 runs 16 residues. Written as DNA, the CDR3 is TGCGCCAGCAGCTTGGCCCCGCGGGGTTACCAAGAGACCCAGTACTTC. It encodes CASSLAPRGYQETQYF.

This clone was observed once. V usage is TRBV2 and J usage is TRBJ2-7; 13 nucleotides agree with TRBD2. Per germline, CDR1 SNHLY and CDR2 FYNNEI. V lost 6 bases to trimming and J lost 5 bases; unmatched junction nucleotides: 4. The CDR3 spans 14 residues. This CDR3 is CASSWTSGSDEQYF. CDR3 nucleotide sequence: TGTGCCAGCAGCTGGACTAGCGGGAGTGACGAGCAGTACTTC.

In this sample, this clone turned up once. This chain joins TRBV4-1 and TRBJ2-3, with D maybe TRBD2 (5 bases). The germline V and J ends were trimmed by 4 bases and 0 bases, with 17 bases remaining between them. Germline assignment: CDR1 MGHRA and CDR2 YSYEKL. The CDR3 sequence is 17 residues long. CDR3: CASSPKPRASSTDTQYF. In DNA form, the CDR3 reads TGCGCCAGCAGCCCCAAACCGAGGGCATCTAGCACAGATACGCAGTATTTT.

V and J are TRBV5-1 and TRBJ1-4; TRBD1 matches at 8 bases. With 4 bases clipped from V and 8 bases from J, the junction kept 7 bases outside the gene matches. The CDR3 is 14 amino acids. From germline, CDR1 is SGHRS and CDR2 YFSETQ. The CDR3 DNA follows: TGCGCCAGCAGCCAGACAGGGGTAACAGAAAAACTGTTTTTT. Residues: CASSQTGVTEKLFF.

J is TRBJ1-2 and V is TRBV6-6; 9 positions agree with TRBD1. The J segment lost 8 bases and the V segment lost 6 bases, leaving 7 bases of the junction unmatched. The CDR3 sequence is 13 residues long. Per germline, CDR1 MNHNY and CDR2 SVGAGI (reference sequence). CDR3 sequence reads: CASSRDRAKGYTF. DNA of the CDR3: TGTGCCAGCAGCCGGGACAGGGCCAAAGGCTACACCTTC.

The gene calls are TRBV30 and TRBJ2-7, with 12 bases matching TRBD2. The CDR3 totals 16 residues. V shed 5 bases and J 0 bases; nucleotides not matched to a gene: 8. Germline CDR1 and CDR2: GTSNPN and SVGIG (reference sequence). CDR3 nucleotides: TGTGCCTGGGCCGGGACTAGCGGGCGGAGCTCCTACGAGCAGTACTTC. This encodes CAWAGTSGRSSYEQYF. The variable domain in full, with the rest retrieved from reference TRBV30 and TRBJ2-7, is SQTIHQWPATLVQPVGSPLSLECTVEGTSNPNLYWYRQAAGRGLQLLFYSVGIGQISSEVPQNLSASRPQDRQFILSSKKLLLSDSGFYLCAWAGTSGRSSYEQYFGPGTRLTVT.

The chain joins TRBV7-9 to TRBJ2-1, with TRBD2 identical over 12 bases. V lost 8 bases to trimming and J lost 6 bases; unmatched junction nucleotides: 14. CDR1 is SEHNR, CDR2 FQNEAQ, per germline (reference sequence). This CDR3 region has 17 residues. The CDR3 loop reads CASLFTTSGRTGNEQFF. The CDR3 DNA follows: TGTGCCAGCCTATTTACGACTAGCGGGAGAACGGGCAATGAGCAGTTCTTC.

The chain has TRBV6-5 and TRBJ2-1, with 12 bases lining up with TRBD2. V lost 6 bases to trimming and J lost 5 bases; unmatched junction nucleotides: 2. CDR1 is MNHEY, CDR2 SVGAGI, per germline. The CDR3 is 14 amino acids. The CDR3 sequence is CASRGTSGHNEQFF. For the CDR3, the DNA is TGTGCCAGCAGGGGGACTAGCGGGCACAATGAGCAGTTCTTC.

This clone was seen only a few times. The chain employs TRBV28 and TRBJ2-7, with 7 nucleotides matching TRBD2. Trimming took 5 bases from V and 3 from J; bases not matched to a gene: 4. Germline CDR1 and CDR2: MDHEN and SYDVKM. The CDR3 is 13 residues long. In DNA, the CDR3 is TGTGCCAGCAGTAGACGCGGGAGCTACGAGCAGTACTTC. As protein: CASSRRGSYEQYF.

This clone was seen only a few times. This rearrangement joins TRBV19 to TRBJ1-2; D remains unclear. CDR1 and CDR2 (germline): LNHDA, SQIVND (reference sequence). Trimming left V 3 bases short and J 6 bases short, with 11 bases between. CDR3 length equals 13 residues. CDR3 amino acids: CASSIGRVHGYTF. The DNA for the CDR3 is TGTGCCAGTAGTATCGGCCGGGTCCATGGCTACACCTTC. Based on the CDR3 plus reference TRBV19 and TRBJ1-2, the full variable domain is DGGITQSPKYLFRKEGQNVTLSCEQNLNHDAMYWYRQDPGQGLRLIYYSQIVNDFQKGDIAEGYSVSREKKESFPLTVTSAQKNPTAFYLCASSIGRVHGYTFGSGTRLTVV.

The genes are TRBV3-1 (or the pseudogene TRBV3-2) and TRBJ1-2, with 8 bases identical to TRBD1. Germline V gene lookup returns CDR1 LGHDT and CDR2 YNNKEL (reference sequence). The CDR3 runs 15 residues. J gave up 7 bases and V 1 base, and 8 bases lay outside the gene matches. CDR3 sequence: CASSQVIGQGPGYTF. CDR3 coding DNA: TGTGCCAGCAGCCAAGTTATAGGACAGGGCCCTGGCTACACCTTC.